These 13 T cell receptor beta chains were all obtained from the same sample, sequenced in a study of shared clonotypes between healthy human individuals. The protocol was immunoSEQ multiplex PCR, while the TCRdb copy is restricted to in-frame clones and leaves out a portion. The sample has approximately 500,000 clones, 96% seen once. The sample was naive CD4+ T cells sorted from blood. Subset defined: CD45RA+ positively selected. These receptor sequences come from a woman aged 30 to 39 in good health.

V gene TRBV5-4 combines with J gene TRBJ2-7, with 12 bases matching TRBD2. V was clipped by 5 bases and J by 3 bases; unmatched bases: 3. From germline, CDR1 is SGHNT and CDR2 YYREEE (reference sequence). CDR3 length: 14 residues. CDR3 in DNA: TGTGCCAGCAGACGGACTAGCGGGAACTACGAGCAGTACTTC. Translated: CASRRTSGNYEQYF.

Written as DNA, the CDR3 is TGCGCCAGCAGTCCCGAAGGGCCGGGACAGGTGGCCTACGAGCAGTACTTC. Translating gives CASSPEGPGQVAYEQYF. The chain uses TRBV23-1 and TRBJ2-7, with 8 bases that match TRBD1. TRBV23-1 is annotated as an ORF whose role is uncertain. The CDR3 is 17 residues long. J was trimmed by 2 bases and V by 4 bases; bases with no gene match: 13.

The chain has TRBV12-5 and TRBJ1-1; D unresolved. V was trimmed by 3 bases and J by 3 bases, leaving 5 bases between them. The CDR3 sequence is 12 residues long. Germline V CDR1 and CDR2: LGHNT, FRNRAP. The CDR3 region is CASGFYHTEAFF. The CDR3 coding sequence is TGTGCTAGTGGTTTCTATCACACTGAAGCTTTCTTT.

The chain carries TRBV2 and TRBJ2-1; 8 bases match TRBD2. The V and J ends lost 5 bases and 7 bases, in that order; junction bases with no gene match: 10. From germline, CDR1 is SNHLY and CDR2 FYNNEI. This CDR3 has 15 residues. CDR3 sequence (DNA): TGTGCCAGCAGTCCCCTCTCGGGAGGGCCAAATGAGCAGTTCTTC. Translating gives CASSPLSGGPNEQFF.

The table lists this clone with a few counts. The V and J genes are TRBV19 and TRBJ1-1; the D is unclear. V gave up 1 base and J gave up 7 bases, with 10 bases separating them. Germline CDR1 reads LNHDA; CDR2 reads SQIVND (reference sequence). CDR3 length equals 13 residues. In DNA form, the CDR3 reads TGTGCCAGTAGTATAGGAGGGTTCGGTGAAGCTTTCTTT. Translating gives CASSIGGFGEAFF.

J is TRBJ2-7 and V is TRBV27; D may be TRBD1 (6 bases). There are 15 residues in the CDR3. CDR1 and CDR2 from the germline V gene are MNHEY and SMNVEV (reference sequence). The V and J ends lost 5 bases and 4 bases respectively, with 18 bases between them. In DNA, the CDR3 is TGTGCCAGCAGTGCGACACAGGGAATTGGGTACGAGCAGTACTTC. Its translation: CASSATQGIGYEQYF.

The chain joins TRBV11-2 to TRBJ1-3, with 8 positions matching TRBD1. CDR1 and CDR2 (germline): SGHAT, FQNNGV. The length of the CDR3 is 17 residues. V lost 5 bases, J lost 2 bases, and 11 bases stayed unmatched. Here the CDR3 DNA reads TGTGCCAGCAGCCTCGAGGACAGGGCTAATACTGGAAACACCATATATTTT. It is translated as CASSLEDRANTGNTIYF. Full variable domain (remainder filled in from reference TRBV11-2 and TRBJ1-3): EAGVAQSPRYKIIEKRQSVAFWCNPISGHATLYWYQQILGQGPKLLIQFQNNGVVDDSQLPKDRFSAERLKGVDSTLKIQPAKLEDSAVYLCASSLEDRANTGNTIYFGEGSWLTVV.

Concerning this clone: Different DNA sequences within this sample yield the same CDR3. This chain uses TRBV5-1 with TRBJ2-1; no clear D gene. The V gene's germline CDR1 is SGHRS and CDR2 YFSETQ. CDR3 length: 14 residues. The V end lost 2 bases, the J end lost 0 bases, and 6 bases lay between the germline ends. The CDR3 reads CASSLYDSYNEQFF. The DNA of the CDR3 is TGCGCCAGCAGCTTATATGACTCCTACAATGAGCAGTTCTTC.

V usage is TRBV6-6 and J usage is TRBJ2-7; 8 nucleotides match TRBD1. Losses at the gene ends were 6 bases for V and 2 bases for J; bases not matched to a gene: 12. This CDR3 has 16 residues. CDR1 is MNHNY, CDR2 SVGAGI, per germline (reference sequence). This CDR3 reads CASSPHQQGDTYEQYF. CDR3 DNA: TGTGCCAGCAGCCCCCATCAACAGGGGGATACCTACGAGCAGTACTTC.

The chain carries TRBV7-9 and TRBJ2-7; TRBD2 aligns across 8 bases. From germline, CDR1 is SEHNR and CDR2 FQNEAQ (reference sequence). The CDR3 length is 14 residues. V shed 5 bases and J 2 bases; nucleotides not matched to a gene: 5. Written as DNA, the CDR3 is TGTGCCAGCAGCCCAGCGGGAGATCCCTACGAGCAGTACTTC. Protein product: CASSPAGDPYEQYF.

V usage is TRBV27 and J usage is TRBJ2-1; D is unclear. The V end lost 1 base, the J end lost 4 bases, and 8 bases lay between the germline ends. Germline loops: CDR1 MNHEY, CDR2 SMNVEV (reference sequence). The length of the CDR3 is 14 residues. This CDR3 is CASSLFGDYNEQFF. The CDR3 nucleotides are TGTGCCAGCAGTTTATTTGGGGATTACAATGAGCAGTTCTTC.

The V gene is TRBV4-1, the J gene TRBJ1-3, with TRBD1 matching over 7 bases. The CDR3 consists of 17 residues. Germline CDR1 and CDR2: MGHRA and YSYEKL. After removal of 1 base from V and 2 bases from J, the junction contained 8 bases not matched to a gene. The CDR3 region has the DNA TGCGCCAGCAGCCAAGGGCCACAGGGGAAGACTGGAAACACCATATATTTT. It codes for CASSQGPQGKTGNTIYF.

The chain joins TRBV9 to TRBJ2-1; 8 positions match TRBD2. Germline V lookup: CDR1 SGDLS, CDR2 YYNGEE. V shed 5 bases and J 7 bases; nucleotides not matched to a gene: 14. The CDR3 has 16 amino acids. The CDR3 DNA is TGTGCCAGCAGGGGGACGGGAGGGCCTAGTAGGAATGAGCAGTTCTTC. Its protein is CASRGTGGPSRNEQFF. Full variable domain (remainder filled in from reference TRBV9 and TRBJ2-1): DSGVTQTPKHLITATGQRVTLRCSPRSGDLSVYWYQQSLDQGLQFLIQYYNGEERAKGNILERFSAQQFPDLHSELNLSSLELGDSALYFCASRGTGGPSRNEQFFGPGTRLTVL.